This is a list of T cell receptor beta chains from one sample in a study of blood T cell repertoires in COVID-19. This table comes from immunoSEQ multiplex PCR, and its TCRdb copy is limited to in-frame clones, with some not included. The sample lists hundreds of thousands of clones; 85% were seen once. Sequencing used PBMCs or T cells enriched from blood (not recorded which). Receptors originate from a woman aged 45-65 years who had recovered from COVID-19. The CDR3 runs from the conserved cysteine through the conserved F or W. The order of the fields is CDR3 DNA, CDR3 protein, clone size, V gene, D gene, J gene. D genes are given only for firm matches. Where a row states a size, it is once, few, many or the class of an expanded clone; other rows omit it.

DNA: TGTGCCAGCAGCCTCACCGCCGGCGGGACTACCTCCTACGAGCAGTACTTC
CDR3: CASSLTAGGTTSYEQYF
size: few
V: TRBV7-8
D: TRBD2
J: TRBJ2-7

DNA: TGCGCCAGCAGTGATGTAGCGGGAGTTTCAGATACGCAGTATTTT
CDR3: CASSDVAGVSDTQYF
size: .
V: TRBV10-1
D: TRBD2
J: TRBJ2-3

DNA: TGTGCCTGGAGTAGGGACAGGAGTCTTACCGAGCAGTACTTC
CDR3: CAWSRDRSLTEQYF
size: many
V: TRBV30
D: TRBD1
J: TRBJ2-7

DNA: TGTGCTAGTGGTTTGGGCAAGGGACTAGGAAAGTACGAGCAGTACTTC
CDR3: CASGLGKGLGKYEQYF
size: .
V: TRBV12-5
D: TRBD2
J: TRBJ2-7

DNA: TGTGCCAGCAGACGCTCCCGGGACAGGGGGAACACTGAAGCTTTCTTT
CDR3: CASRRSRDRGNTEAFF
size: .
V: TRBV27
D: TRBD1
J: TRBJ1-1

DNA: TGCGCCAGCAGTGAGAAAGACAGGGGGCGTGGCGGTCGTAGAGGGGAAAGGTCCTACGAGCAGTACTTC
CDR3: CASSEKDRGRGGRRGERSYEQYF
size: .
V: TRBV10-1
D: TRBD1
J: TRBJ2-7

DNA: TGTGCCAGCAGCGCCCGACAGGGGGCTGGAGCTTTCTTT
CDR3: CASSARQGAGAFF
size: few
V: TRBV9
D: TRBD1
J: TRBJ1-1

DNA: TGTGCCAGCTCACCCCAGCCCGGGTATGGCTACACCTTC
CDR3: CASSPQPGYGYTF
size: .
V: TRBV18
D: .
J: TRBJ1-2

DNA: TGTGCCAGCAGCCAAGATCCAGGAGGAAACACCATATATTTT
CDR3: CASSQDPGGNTIYF
size: few
V: TRBV3-1/TRBV3-2
D: .
J: TRBJ1-3

DNA: TGTGCCTGGAGTCCAGGGGGCTCCGGCGAGCAGTACTTC
CDR3: CAWSPGGSGEQYF
size: .
V: TRBV30
D: TRBD1
J: TRBJ2-7

DNA: TGTGCCAGCAGTTACGGCGACAGGGTAGAGACCCAGTACTTC
CDR3: CASSYGDRVETQYF
size: .
V: TRBV6-5
D: TRBD1
J: TRBJ2-5

DNA: TGTGCCAGCAGCGTCCTCAGCGTCTCCAATCAGCCCCAGCATTTT
CDR3: CASSVLSVSNQPQHF
size: .
V: TRBV5-8
D: .
J: TRBJ1-5

DNA: TGTGCCAGCAGCTGGAGAGGGCGGGGTTCCGCTGAAGCTTTCTTT
CDR3: CASSWRGRGSAEAFF
size: .
V: TRBV3-1/TRBV3-2
D: .
J: TRBJ1-1

DNA: TGTGCCAGCAGCCCCCAGGCTAACTACGAGCAGTACTTC
CDR3: CASSPQANYEQYF
size: .
V: TRBV4-2
D: .
J: TRBJ2-7

DNA: TGTGCCACCAGCAGCTGGGACAGGGGGGGCCCCCAGCCCCAGCATTTT
CDR3: CATSSWDRGGPQPQHF
size: .
V: TRBV15
D: TRBD1
J: TRBJ1-5

DNA: TGTGCCAGAAGCTTGGGGACAGAACATTCTAACTATGGCTACACCTTC
CDR3: CARSLGTEHSNYGYTF
size: .
V: TRBV5-3
D: .
J: TRBJ1-2

DNA: TGTGCCAGCAGCCAGACAGGTTATAGCAATCAGCCCCAGCATTTT
CDR3: CASSQTGYSNQPQHF
size: .
V: TRBV3-1/TRBV3-2
D: .
J: TRBJ1-5

DNA: TGTGCCAGCTCACCCTCGGGGGACAGGGGTGGGGCTTTCTTT
CDR3: CASSPSGDRGGAFF
size: .
V: TRBV18
D: TRBD1
J: TRBJ1-1

DNA: TGTGCCAGCAGCTCCCGGACACCTTGGTACACCTTC
CDR3: CASSSRTPWYTF
size: .
V: TRBV7-2
D: .
J: TRBJ1-2

DNA: TGTGCCAGTATCGATCGAGAGCAAGAAGCTTTCTTT
CDR3: CASIDREQEAFF
size: .
V: TRBV6-5
D: .
J: TRBJ1-1

DNA: TGCGCCAGCAGCTTGGTAGCGGGGGTAAGCGATGAGCAGTTCTTC
CDR3: CASSLVAGVSDEQFF
size: .
V: TRBV5-1
D: TRBD2
J: TRBJ2-1

DNA: TGTGCCAGTAGGTTTGGACAAATCGATCAGCCCCAGCATTTT
CDR3: CASRFGQIDQPQHF
size: .
V: TRBV19
D: .
J: TRBJ1-5

DNA: TGTGCCAGCAGCTTGAACAGCCAGGCGCTCTATAATTCACCCCTCCACTTT
CDR3: CASSLNSQALYNSPLHF
size: .
V: TRBV7-8
D: .
J: TRBJ1-6

DNA: TGTGCCAGCAGCCAATCTGGCAGGTACAATGAGCAGTTCTTC
CDR3: CASSQSGRYNEQFF
size: once
V: TRBV16
D: .
J: TRBJ2-1

DNA: TGTGCCAGTAGTCATCGGGGGGGACGGAGGAATAATTCACCCCTCCACTTT
CDR3: CASSHRGGRRNNSPLHF
size: .
V: TRBV19
D: .
J: TRBJ1-6

DNA: TGTGCCAGCAGTTTAGGGGGGACAGGGGGTAACTATGGCTACACCTTC
CDR3: CASSLGGTGGNYGYTF
size: .
V: TRBV28
D: TRBD1
J: TRBJ1-2

DNA: TGTGCCAGTAGTATAGATCGGGGGACCAATCAGCCCCAGCATTTT
CDR3: CASSIDRGTNQPQHF
size: .
V: TRBV19
D: .
J: TRBJ1-5

DNA: TGTGCCAGCTCACCACCGGTGACTTACACTGAAGCTTTCTTT
CDR3: CASSPPVTYTEAFF
size: .
V: TRBV18
D: .
J: TRBJ1-1

DNA: TGCGCCAGCAGCCAAGAGAGCAGGGTTGGTGAAAAACTGTTTTTT
CDR3: CASSQESRVGEKLFF
size: .
V: TRBV4-1
D: .
J: TRBJ1-4

DNA: TGTGCCTGGAAAGGACAGGGGGCTTACAATGAGCAGTTCTTC
CDR3: CAWKGQGAYNEQFF
size: .
V: TRBV30
D: TRBD1
J: TRBJ2-1

DNA: TGTGCCAGTAGTATTTTGGCAGGGAACACTGAAGCTTTCTTT
CDR3: CASSILAGNTEAFF
size: once
V: TRBV19
D: .
J: TRBJ1-1

DNA: TGCGCCAGCAGCGGACAGGGCTCTGGAAACACCATATATTTT
CDR3: CASSGQGSGNTIYF
size: .
V: TRBV5-1
D: TRBD1
J: TRBJ1-3

DNA: TGTGCCAGCAGTTCACCGACAGGGAAAGGGACCTCTGGGGCCAACGTCCTGACTTTC
CDR3: CASSSPTGKGTSGANVLTF
size: .
V: TRBV27
D: TRBD1
J: TRBJ2-6

DNA: TGTGCCAGCAGCCAATCAGGGGGCGAGCAGTACTTC
CDR3: CASSQSGGEQYF
size: .
V: TRBV3-1/TRBV3-2
D: TRBD1
J: TRBJ2-7